Each of the 10 T cell receptor beta chains below was sequenced from the same sample in a study of yellow fever vaccine responses in identical twins. One entry per CDR3 protein results from TCRdb running MiXCR on the RT-PCR reads. The table lists 15,000 to 20,000 distinct CDR3 sequences, 82% of them singletons. The sequenced sample was T cells from blood (PBMCs), unsorted or a sorted subset (not recorded which), obtained before or after yellow fever vaccination (not recorded which). The receptors were gathered from a woman aged 18-29 years who received the yellow fever vaccine.

This chain uses TRBV6-2 or TRBV6-3 with TRBJ2-7; TRBD1 matches at 8 bases. The CDR3 loop spans 15 amino acids. The junction had 7 bases not matched to a gene; V was cut back by 2 bases and J by 4 bases. The germline CDR1 and CDR2 sequences are MNHEY and SVGEGT. CDR3: CASSYQGQVKYEQYF. CDR3 DNA: TGTGCCAGCAGTTACCAGGGACAGGTTAAGTACGAGCAGTACTTC.

This clonotype was observed a single time. The J gene is TRBJ2-7, the V gene TRBV4-3; 7 bases fit TRBD1. In germline, CDR1 is LGHNA, CDR2 YSLEER. CDR3 size: 15 residues. V lost 4 bases, J lost 2 bases, and 8 bases stayed unmatched. The CDR3 bases are TGCGCCAGCAGCCCATCGACAGGGACAGCCTACGAGCAGTACTTC. This sequence encodes CASSPSTGTAYEQYF.

This chain connects TRBV25-1 to TRBJ2-3, with D hard to call. V lost 4 bases to trimming and J lost 5 bases, with 10 bases between them. The germline V gene has CDR1 MGHDK and CDR2 SYGVNS. The CDR3 is 13 residues long. For the CDR3, the DNA is TGTGCCAGCAGTGGATTATCCCTAGATACGCAGTATTTT. It encodes CASSGLSLDTQYF.

This chain connects TRBV11-1 to TRBJ2-3, with 10 bases lining up with TRBD2. Per the germline V gene, CDR1 is SGHAT and CDR2 is FQDESV (reference sequence). CDR3 size: 15 residues. V was pared by 1 base and J by 4 bases, with 2 bases of the junction left unmatched. The CDR3 reads CASSLVAGGSDTQYF. The DNA for the CDR3 is TGTGCCAGCAGCTTAGTAGCGGGAGGTTCAGATACGCAGTATTTT.

The chain links TRBV9 to TRBJ2-7; tentatively, D is TRBD1 (5 bases). Per the germline V gene, CDR1 is SGDLS and CDR2 is YYNGEE. The CDR3 totals 14 residues. Trimming pared 3 bases from V and 2 bases from J, leaving 12 bases between. The CDR3 coding sequence is TGTGCCAGCAGCGCAGGGATATTGGCCTACGAGCAGTACTTC. It translates to CASSAGILAYEQYF.

The chain links TRBV24-1 to TRBJ2-5, with 7 bases identical to TRBD1. CDR1 KGHDR and CDR2 SFDVKD come from the germline V gene. V lost 4 bases and J lost 2; bases outside the gene matches: 6. The CDR3 contains 15 residues. CDR3 residues: CATSDRTGLQETQYF. CDR3 in DNA: TGTGCCACCAGTGACAGGACAGGTCTTCAAGAGACCCAGTACTTC.

This rearrangement joins TRBV2 to TRBJ2-3; TRBD2 matches at 9 bases. This CDR3 is 16 amino acids long. V shed 3 bases and J 2 bases; nucleotides not matched to a gene: 6. Germline values: CDR1 SNHLY, CDR2 FYNNEI. CDR3 sequence reads: CASSEVAGGPTDTQYF. The CDR3 nucleotides read TGTGCCAGCAGTGAGGTGGCGGGAGGGCCCACAGATACGCAGTATTTT.

The chain employs TRBV18 and TRBJ2-7; D is uncertain. The CDR3 is made up of 15 amino acids. Germline lookup yields CDR1 KGHSH and CDR2 LQKENI. V gave up 2 bases and J gave up 0 bases, with 11 bases separating them. The CDR3 reads CASSPLAVSSYEQYF. The CDR3 DNA reads TGTGCCAGCTCACCATTGGCGGTCAGCTCCTACGAGCAGTACTTC.

J is TRBJ2-7 and V is TRBV6-5; 7 bases line up with TRBD1. This CDR3 is built from 16 residues. Germline V gene sequence: CDR1 MNHEY, CDR2 SVGAGI. Trimming took 0 bases from V and 4 from J; bases not matched to a gene: 9. The CDR3 protein is CASSYSTGARGYEQYF. The CDR3 nucleotides read TGTGCCAGCAGTTACTCTACAGGGGCCAGGGGATACGAGCAGTACTTC.

The chain joins TRBV29-1 to TRBJ2-3; D perhaps matches TRBD2 (5 bases). Per the germline V gene, CDR1 is SQVTM and CDR2 is ANQGSEA. The CDR3 is made up of 12 amino acids. Trimming cost V 5 bases and J 5 bases, with 11 bases left between them. CDR3 nucleotides: TGCAGCGTTTTGAGGGATAGAGATACGCAGTATTTT. Residues: CSVLRDRDTQYF.